One sample yielded the 22 T cell receptor beta chains listed below, sequenced in a study of identical twins. MiXCR was run by TCRdb on the 5' RACE reads, yielding one entry per CDR3 protein. This table holds fewer than 550,000 distinct CDR3 sequences, roughly an eighth found once. These same records also appear under a second study, on yellow fever vaccine responses in identical twins.

Sequencing used CD4+ T cells sorted from blood. These receptors were taken from a woman aged 18-29 years in good health.

This clonotype came up a few times. This rearrangement joins TRBV7-3 to TRBJ2-2, with D unclear. Trimming left V 2 bases short and J 7 bases short, with 8 bases between. The germline V gene has CDR1 SGHTA and CDR2 FQGTGA. CDR3 length: 13 residues. CDR3 bases: TGTGCCAGCAGCTTAGACCCTATCGGGGAGCTGTTTTTT. The encoded protein is CASSLDPIGELFF.

This clonotype was detected many times. V is TRBV7-9 and J is TRBJ2-7, with 8 bases that match TRBD2. CDR3 size: 14 residues. Germline loops: CDR1 SEHNR, CDR2 FQNEAQ (reference sequence). Losses at the gene ends were 5 bases for V and 2 bases for J; bases not matched to a gene: 5. As DNA, the CDR3 is TGTGCCAGCAGCCTACCGGGACTAGCCTACGAGCAGTACTTC. It codes for CASSLPGLAYEQYF.

The rearrangement joins TRBV7-6 to TRBJ2-7; a possible D gene is TRBD2 (5 bases). The V gene lost 5 bases and the J gene lost 7 bases, with 12 bases spanning the gap. There are 12 residues in the CDR3. The germline CDR1 and CDR2 sequences are SGHVS and FNYEAQ. The CDR3 sequence is CASSRNTGEQYF. The CDR3, as DNA: TGTGCCAGCAGCCGAAACACGGGAGAGCAGTACTTC. Full variable domain (remainder filled in from reference TRBV7-6 and TRBJ2-7): GAGVSQSPRYKVTKRGQDVALRCDPISGHVSLYWYRQALGQGPEFLTYFNYEAQQDKSGLPNDRFSAERPEGSISTLTIQRTEQRDSAMYRCASSRNTGEQYFGPGTRLTVT.

V gene TRBV9 combines with J gene TRBJ2-3, with a tentative D call TRBD1 (5 bases). This CDR3 contains 17 residues. Germline values: CDR1 SGDLS, CDR2 YYNGEE. V was cut by 4 bases and J by 3 bases, with 21 bases left in between. CDR3 sequence reads: CASSSRQSLGETDTQYF. CDR3 coding DNA: TGTGCCAGCAGCTCGCGACAGTCCCTCGGAGAGACAGATACGCAGTATTTT.

In this sample, this clonotype turned up a few times. V and J are TRBV7-2 and TRBJ2-7; D not certain. Germline lookup yields CDR1 SGHTA and CDR2 FQGNSA. The CDR3 is made up of 12 amino acids. V was trimmed by 4 bases and J by 5 bases, leaving 9 bases between them. CDR3 bases: TGTGCCAGCAGCTCTCGAGGCCACGAGCAGTACTTC. It yields the protein CASSSRGHEQYF.

The chain uses TRBV7-9 and TRBJ1-5, with 10 bases that match TRBD1. The trim removed 8 bases at V and 1 base at J, leaving 2 bases unmatched. The CDR3 runs to 14 residues. Germline V gives CDR1 SEHNR, CDR2 FQNEAQ (reference sequence). The CDR3 bases are TGTGCCAGCGGGACAGGGGAAAGCAATCAGCCCCAGCATTTT. Translation: CASGTGESNQPQHF.

The chain is built from TRBV4-1 and TRBJ2-1; 9 bases are a match to TRBD2. Germline CDR1 is MGHRA and CDR2 is YSYEKL. CDR3 length: 14 amino acids. V was clipped by 3 bases and J by 8 bases; unmatched bases: 5. The CDR3: CASSQSGLAYEQFF. CDR3 coding DNA: TGCGCCAGCAGCCAGTCGGGACTAGCCTATGAGCAGTTCTTC.

This clonotype was seen only a few times. The genes are TRBV10-3 and TRBJ2-1; 11 bases are a match to TRBD2. CDR1 is ENHRY, CDR2 SYGVKD, per germline. V dropped 0 bases and J dropped 7; count of bases not matched to a gene: 2. CDR3 length: 15 amino acids. This CDR3 reads CAISESASGGNEQFF. In DNA form, the CDR3 reads TGTGCCATCAGTGAGTCGGCTAGCGGGGGGAATGAGCAGTTCTTC.

CDR3 in DNA: TGCGCCAGCAGCTTGGCTGGAAAGTCCTACAATGAGCAGTTCTTC. Protein product: CASSLAGKSYNEQFF. The V gene is TRBV5-1, the J gene TRBJ2-1, with unresolved D. The CDR3 is 15 amino acids. In germline, CDR1 is SGHRS, CDR2 YFSETQ. V shed 0 bases and J shed 1 base, with 8 bases lying between them. Looking up the rest from reference TRBV5-1 and TRBJ2-1 gives the full variable domain: KAGVTQTPRYLIKTRGQQVTLSCSPISGHRSVSWYQQTPGQGLQFLFEYFSETQRNKGNFPGRFSGRQFSNSRSEMNVSTLELGDSALYLCASSLAGKSYNEQFFGPGTRLTVL.

V and J are TRBV3-1 and TRBJ2-5; 7 positions match TRBD2. V shed 0 bases, J shed 9 bases, and the junction held 13 bases outside the gene matches. CDR3 size: 16 residues. The germline gives CDR1 LGHDT, CDR2 YNNKEL (reference sequence). CDR3 bases: TGTGCCAGCAGCCAAGATCCGTCCGGGGGGAGGTTGTCCCAGTACTTC. Amino acid sequence: CASSQDPSGGRLSQYF.

This chain joins TRBV24-1 and TRBJ2-5; the D call may be TRBD1 or TRBD2 (5 bases each). CDR3 length equals 15 residues. V was pared by 0 bases and J by 1 base, with 8 bases between. Germline values: CDR1 KGHDR, CDR2 SFDVKD. CDR3 protein: CATSDLGGSQETQYF. Here the CDR3 DNA reads TGTGCCACCAGTGATTTGGGGGGATCCCAAGAGACCCAGTACTTC.

This clonotype was seen many times. V gene TRBV12-3 or TRBV12-4 combines with J gene TRBJ1-3; 7 nucleotides agree with TRBD1. The CDR3 is 16 residues long. V shed 7 bases and J 0 bases; nucleotides not matched to a gene: 9. The CDR3 loop is CASTLGQSSSGNTIYF. In DNA form, the CDR3 reads TGTGCCAGCACCTTGGGACAGTCAAGCTCTGGAAACACCATATATTTT.

The chain has TRBV11-2 and TRBJ2-2; D is possibly TRBD1 or TRBD2 (6 bases each). Deletions cut 5 bases from V and 0 bases from J, with 16 bases between. The CDR3 extends over 17 amino acids. Germline V CDR1 and CDR2: SGHAT, FQNNGV. The CDR3 region is CASSPQRRGSNTGELFF. CDR3 sequence (DNA): TGTGCCAGCAGCCCCCAGCGGAGGGGGTCGAACACCGGGGAGCTGTTTTTT.

This clonotype appeared many times. V gene TRBV5-1 combines with J gene TRBJ2-7; no clear D gene. The V gene's germline CDR1 is SGHRS and CDR2 YFSETQ. The V gene lost 6 bases and the J gene lost 5 bases, with 18 bases spanning the gap. The CDR3 is 14 residues long. The CDR3 DNA reads TGCGCCAGCACCTCCTCTCGTGGGCAGGACGAGCAGTACTTC. Its translation is CASTSSRGQDEQYF.

This clonotype was recorded a few times. V and J are TRBV12-3 or TRBV12-4 and TRBJ1-6; D possibly corresponds to TRBD1 (6 bases). V was clipped by 2 bases and J by 2 bases, with 13 bases between them. The CDR3 contains 17 residues. Here the CDR3 DNA reads TGTGCCAGCAGTTTAAGGACAGTCCAGCCCTATAATTCACCCCTCCACTTT. Amino acid sequence: CASSLRTVQPYNSPLHF.

This rearrangement joins TRBV12-3 or TRBV12-4 to TRBJ2-2, with D possibly being TRBD1 or TRBD2 (5 bases each). Deletions cut 11 bases from V and 0 bases from J, with 25 bases between. The CDR3 spans 18 residues. The CDR3 loop reads CAFSLARTGTSNTGELFF. The CDR3 DNA follows: TGTGCCTTCAGTTTAGCGCGAACCGGGACCTCGAACACCGGGGAGCTGTTTTTT.

The chain joins TRBV5-1 to TRBJ2-5; 8 bases align to TRBD1. V lost 3 bases to trimming and J lost 0 bases; unmatched junction nucleotides: 10. This CDR3 region has 17 residues. The V gene's germline CDR1 is SGHRS and CDR2 YFSETQ. The CDR3: CASSSGQGSPNQETQYF. The CDR3 region has the DNA TGCGCCAGCAGCTCCGGACAGGGCTCGCCAAACCAAGAGACCCAGTACTTC.

This clonotype was observed a few times. The chain carries TRBV29-1 and TRBJ2-3; TRBD2 aligns across 14 bases. Germline V gene data show CDR1 as SQVTM and CDR2 as ANQGSEA. Trimming at V came to 7 bases and at J to 8 bases, leaving 11 bases not matched to a gene. The CDR3 consists of 15 residues. CDR3 sequence reads: CSGTGTSGRSGTQYF. The CDR3 DNA reads TGCAGCGGGACCGGGACTAGCGGGAGATCTGGTACGCAGTATTTT.

The J gene is TRBJ1-1, the V gene TRBV10-3, with D unresolved. Germline V CDR1 and CDR2: ENHRY, SYGVKD. The CDR3 consists of 13 residues. Trimming shortened V by 3 bases and J by 2 bases, and 7 bases separated the two germline ends. CDR3 region: CAISDKVNTEAFF. Written as DNA, the CDR3 is TGTGCCATCAGTGATAAGGTTAACACTGAAGCTTTCTTT.

This clonotype has more than one count but fewer than ten. The J gene is TRBJ2-1, the V gene TRBV20-1; D gene uncertain. The germline gives CDR1 DFQATT, CDR2 SNEGSKA (reference sequence). The germline V and J ends were trimmed by 4 bases and 4 bases, with 11 bases remaining between them. The CDR3 contains 13 residues. The CDR3 here is CSATRSPYNEQFF. In DNA form, the CDR3 reads TGCAGTGCTACACGATCCCCTTACAATGAGCAGTTCTTC.

For the CDR3, the DNA is TGTGCCAGCAGCTTAGCGGGGGGACAGGCGAACACCGGGGAGCTGTTTTTT. Its translation is CASSLAGGQANTGELFF. V gene TRBV7-3 combines with J gene TRBJ2-2; tentatively, D is TRBD1 or TRBD2 (8 bases each). The CDR3 has 17 residues. Germline CDR1 is SGHTA and CDR2 is FQGTGA. V was shortened by 2 bases and J by 0 bases, with 13 bases between the two germline ends. Full variable domain (rest looked up from reference TRBV7-3 and TRBJ2-2): GAGVSQTPSNKVTEKGKYVELRCDPISGHTALYWYRQSLGQGPEFLIYFQGTGAADDSGLPNDRFFAVRPEGSVSTLKIQRTERGDSAVYLCASSLAGGQANTGELFFGEGSRLTVL.

V and J are TRBV5-5 and TRBJ2-7; D is perhaps TRBD1 (6 bases). Between the trimmed V and J ends, which lost 5 bases and 5 bases, there was a span of 11 bases. Germline V CDR1 and CDR2: SGHKS, YYEKEE (reference sequence). The length of the CDR3 is 12 residues. The DNA of the CDR3 is TGTGCCAGCAGTTCACAGGGAAACGAGCAGTACTTC. Protein sequence: CASSSQGNEQYF.